Listed below are T cell receptor beta chains from one sample, sequenced in a study of cytomegalovirus exposure and HLA in healthy donors. Sequenced by immunoSEQ multiplex PCR; TCRdb stores in-frame clones only, minus some. The table has about 98,000 clones, approximately 87% seen once; the top ten hold around 2.6%. The sample consisted of PBMCs. The receptors derive from a man aged 35 to 55 in good health and CMV-seronegative. The CDR3 runs from the conserved cysteine through the conserved F or W. A D gene is named only where the DNA matches it firmly. Size tells how often a clone was seen (once, few, many) or the class of an expanded clone, and some rows leave it out.

J gene | D gene | clone size | V gene | CDR3 DNA | CDR3 protein
TRBJ1-6 | TRBD1 | NA | TRBV6-5 | TGTGCCAGCACTGCGACAGGGCCCCTAAATTCACCCCTCCACTTT | CASTATGPLNSPLHF
TRBJ2-5 | NA | NA | TRBV6-1 | TGTGCCAGCAGTGAATTTCGGTGGGAGCAGTACTTC | CASSEFRWEQYF
TRBJ1-5 | NA | NA | TRBV6-5 | TGTGCCAGCAGACTCAGTGCAGGGAACAATCAGCCCCAGCATTTT | CASRLSAGNNQPQHF
TRBJ2-2 | TRBD2 | NA | TRBV4-1 | TGCGCCAGCAGCCCCCCCCCGGGGGGTTCGAACACCGGGGAGCTGTTTTTT | CASSPPPGGSNTGELFF
TRBJ1-2 | NA | NA | TRBV5-4 | TGTGCCAGCAGCTTGCGTAGTGACTATGGCTACACCTTC | CASSLRSDYGYTF
TRBJ2-7 | NA | NA | TRBV7-2 | TGTGCCAGCAGCTCCGGACAAATCTACGAGCAGTACTTC | CASSSGQIYEQYF
TRBJ2-6 | NA | NA | TRBV18 | TGTGCCAGCTCGCAACTACGATTTGCTGGGGCCAACGTCCTGACTTTC | CASSQLRFAGANVLTF
TRBJ2-2 | TRBD2 | NA | TRBV6-6 | TGTGCCAGCAGGTCTAGCGGGTTGGCCGGGGAGCTGTTTTTT | CASRSSGLAGELFF
TRBJ1-1 | TRBD1 | NA | TRBV15 | TGTGCCACCAGCCAACGACAGGGTAACACTGAAGCTTTCTTT | CATSQRQGNTEAFF
TRBJ1-3 | TRBD1 | NA | TRBV2 | TGTGCCAGCAGGCCAGGGGGCCTCTCTGGAAACACCATATATTTT | CASRPGGLSGNTIYF
TRBJ1-1 | NA | NA | TRBV30 | TGTGCCTGGAGTGCAGGCAGACGAAGCACTGAAGCTTTCTTT | CAWSAGRRSTEAFF
TRBJ2-1 | TRBD2 | NA | TRBV6-5 | TGTGCCAGCAGTTACTCTCTAGCGGGGATTTACAATGAGCAGTTCTTC | CASSYSLAGIYNEQFF
TRBJ2-2 | NA | NA | TRBV5-5 | TGTGCCAGCAGCTTAAGGTCCCAAAGGAGCACCGGGGAGCTGTTTTTT | CASSLRSQRSTGELFF
TRBJ2-1 | NA | NA | TRBV6-1 | TGTGCCAGCAGTGAACAGGGAAATGAGCAGTTCTTC | CASSEQGNEQFF
TRBJ2-5 | NA | NA | TRBV7-7 | TGTGCTAGCAGCTTCGGACTTTCCTCGAGGTCGGAGACCCAGTACTTC | CASSFGLSSRSETQYF
TRBJ1-4 | TRBD1 | NA | TRBV7-8 | TGTGCCAGCAGCCTCCAACAGGGGACTAATGAAAAACTGTTTTTT | CASSLQQGTNEKLFF
TRBJ2-3 | NA | NA | TRBV9 | TGTGCCAGCAGCGTAGGGCGAACGGAAAGACTAATTTTT | CASSVGRTERLIF
TRBJ1-1 | TRBD1 | NA | TRBV2 | TGTGCCAGCAGTTTGGGGACAGCAGATTTAACTGAAGCTTTCTTT | CASSLGTADLTEAFF
TRBJ2-1 | NA | NA | TRBV30 | TGTGCCTGGAGCCCGGGCCCCCGTCGGGGACAGTTCTTC | CAWSPGPRRGQFF
TRBJ2-2 | NA | NA | TRBV6-5 | TGTGCCGCAAGAAAGCACGCGAACACCGGGGAGCTGTTTTTT | CAARKHANTGELFF
TRBJ2-3 | NA | NA | TRBV9 | TGTGCCAGCAGCTTATCCACAGATACGCAGTATTTT | CASSLSTDTQYF
TRBJ2-5 | TRBD2 | NA | TRBV11-1 | TGTGCCAGCACCCCCGGGGGGGGTTGGGAGACCCAGTACTTC | CASTPGGGWETQYF
TRBJ2-6 | TRBD1 | NA | TRBV11-1 | TGTGCCAGCAGCTCACAGGGGTTTGGGGCCAACGTCCTGACTTTC | CASSSQGFGANVLTF
TRBJ1-2 | TRBD1 | few | TRBV29-1 | TGCAGCGTTGAAGCCATGCCTGGGACAGTCTATGGCTACACCTTC | CSVEAMPGTVYGYTF
TRBJ2-7 | NA | few | TRBV6-5 | TGTGCCAGCAGTTACTCGACTGCGCGGAAAGCCTACGAGCAGTACTTC | CASSYSTARKAYEQYF
TRBJ2-5 | TRBD2 | NA | TRBV9 | TGTGCCAGCAGCTACGAGACTAGCGGGGGGGCTTGGGGGACCCAGTACTTC | CASSYETSGGAWGTQYF
TRBJ2-7 | NA | once | TRBV9 | TGTGCCAGCAGCGTTGATCAGGGGCTTAACGAGCAGTACTTC | CASSVDQGLNEQYF
TRBJ1-2 | NA | NA | TRBV14 | TGTGCCAGCAGCCAAGATCCGCTCCCCGGTGACTACACCTTC | CASSQDPLPGDYTF
TRBJ2-7 | NA | NA | TRBV5-1 | TGCGCCAGCAGCTCAACAGGGGAGGTTCCGGGCGAGCAGTACTTC | CASSSTGEVPGEQYF
TRBJ1-1 | NA | NA | TRBV6-1 | TGTGCCAGCAGTGAAATTCGTCGGCCAGGGGCTTTCTTT | CASSEIRRPGAFF
TRBJ2-4 | NA | NA | TRBV15 | TGTGCCACCAGCAGAGGGGGGGACCTCACCGCGTTCTTAGCCAAAAACATTCAGTACTTC | CATSRGGDLTAFLAKNIQYF
TRBJ1-6 | TRBD1 | NA | TRBV7-9 | TGTGCCAGCAGCGTCGGGACAGGGGGCAATTCACCCCTCCACTTT | CASSVGTGGNSPLHF
TRBJ1-1 | NA | NA | TRBV19 | TGTGCCAGTAGTGCTACCCAGGGGAACACTGAAGCTTTCTTT | CASSATQGNTEAFF
TRBJ2-7 | NA | NA | TRBV27 | TGTGCCAGCAGTTCAGGGGGGGGACAGGATTCCTACGAGCAGTACTTC | CASSSGGGQDSYEQYF
TRBJ1-3 | NA | NA | TRBV11-2 | TGTGCCAGCAGCTTAGCCCCCCACTCTGGAAACACCATATATTTT | CASSLAPHSGNTIYF
TRBJ1-3 | NA | NA | TRBV4-2 | TGTGCCAGCAGCCCGTTAGACGGCGGAGGTGGAAACACCATATATTTT | CASSPLDGGGGNTIYF
TRBJ1-6 | NA | NA | TRBV7-2 | TGTGCCAGCAGCCCAAGCTGGGAGTCACCCCTCCACTTT | CASSPSWESPLHF
TRBJ1-2 | TRBD1 | NA | TRBV9 | TGTGCCAGCAGCGTAGACTTTAACAGGGGGCAGGGTGGCTACACCTTC | CASSVDFNRGQGGYTF
TRBJ1-1 | NA | NA | TRBV5-1 | TGCGCCAGCAGCTTGGAACTGGGGGCGGAAGCTTTCTTT | CASSLELGAEAFF
TRBJ1-2 | NA | NA | TRBV27 | TGTGCCAGCAGTTTAAGGGGCAGCTTCTATGGCTACACCTTC | CASSLRGSFYGYTF